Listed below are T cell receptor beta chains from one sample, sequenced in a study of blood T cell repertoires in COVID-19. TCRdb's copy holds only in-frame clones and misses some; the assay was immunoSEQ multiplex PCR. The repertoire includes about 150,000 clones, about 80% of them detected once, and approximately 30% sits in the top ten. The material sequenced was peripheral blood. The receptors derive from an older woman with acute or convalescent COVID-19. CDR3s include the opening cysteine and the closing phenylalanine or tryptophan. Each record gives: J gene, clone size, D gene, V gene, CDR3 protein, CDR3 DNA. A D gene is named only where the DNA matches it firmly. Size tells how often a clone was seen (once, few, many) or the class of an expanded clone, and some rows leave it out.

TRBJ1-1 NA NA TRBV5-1 CASSPGGLMNTEAFF TGCGCCAGCAGCCCCGGAGGGCTCATGAACACTGAAGCTTTCTTT
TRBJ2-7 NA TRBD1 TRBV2 CASSGDRGHEQYF TGTGCCAGCAGTGGGGACAGGGGCCACGAGCAGTACTTC
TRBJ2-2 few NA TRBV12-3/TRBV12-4 CASRWGAGELFF TGTGCCAGCAGGTGGGGGGCCGGGGAGCTGTTTTTT
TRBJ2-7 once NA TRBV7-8 CASSPSGGGSYEQYF TGTGCCAGCAGCCCATCAGGGGGAGGTTCCTACGAGCAGTACTTC
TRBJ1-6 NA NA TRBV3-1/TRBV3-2 CASSSGTHRPPLHF TGTGCCAGCAGCAGTGGGACTCACAGACCACCCCTCCACTTT
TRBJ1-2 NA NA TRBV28 CASSPGGALANYGYTF TGTGCCAGCAGTCCCGGTGGGGCATTAGCTAACTATGGCTACACCTTC
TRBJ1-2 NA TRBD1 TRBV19 CASSKGTAKSNGYTF TGTGCCAGTAGTAAGGGGACAGCAAAAAGCAATGGCTACACCTTC
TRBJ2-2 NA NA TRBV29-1 CSVEDLTRELFF TGCAGCGTTGAAGATCTTACACGGGAGCTGTTTTTT
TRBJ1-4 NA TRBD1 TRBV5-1 CASSGGQGAEKLFF TGCGCCAGCAGCGGTGGACAGGGAGCTGAAAAACTGTTTTTT
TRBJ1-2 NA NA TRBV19 CASTAGMSGYTF TGTGCCAGTACTGCAGGGATGAGCGGCTACACCTTC
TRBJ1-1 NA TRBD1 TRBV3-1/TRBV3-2 CASSSSGTGYTEAFF TGTGCCAGCAGCTCGTCCGGGACAGGGTACACTGAAGCTTTCTTT
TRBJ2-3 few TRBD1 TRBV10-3 CAISASGQGTGAQYF TGTGCCATCAGTGCTTCGGGACAGGGCACCGGTGCGCAGTATTTT
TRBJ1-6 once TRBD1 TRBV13 CASRLRDREFSPLHF TGTGCCAGCAGGCTCCGGGACAGGGAGTTTTCACCCCTCCACTTT
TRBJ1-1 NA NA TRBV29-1 CSVSGSLNGVNTEAFF TGCAGCGTCTCGGGATCCCTTAATGGGGTGAACACTGAAGCTTTCTTT
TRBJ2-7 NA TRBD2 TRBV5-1 CASSREGHPYEQYF TGCGCCAGCAGCCGGGAGGGCCACCCCTACGAGCAGTACTTC
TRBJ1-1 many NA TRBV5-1 CASSLDGQKNTEAFF TGCGCCAGCAGCTTGGACGGACAGAAGAACACTGAAGCTTTCTTT
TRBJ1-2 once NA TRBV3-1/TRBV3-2 CASSPLAGEGYTF TGTGCCAGCAGTCCTCTAGCGGGGGAGGGCTACACCTTC
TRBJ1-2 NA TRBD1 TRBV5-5 CASSLTGGAGYTF TGTGCCAGCAGCCTGACAGGGGGCGCGGGCTACACCTTC
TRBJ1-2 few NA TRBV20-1 CSATSGDLYTF TGCAGTGCTACCTCCGGAGACCTCTACACCTTC
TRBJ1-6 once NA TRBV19 CASSSSRGYNSPLHF TGTGCCAGTAGTTCATCAAGGGGATATAATTCACCCCTCCACTTT
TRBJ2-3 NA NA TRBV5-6 CASSLAGGADTQYF TGTGCCAGCAGCTTGGCCGGGGGAGCAGATACGCAGTATTTT
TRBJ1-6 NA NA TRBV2 CASSDSRNSPLHF TGTGCCAGCAGTGACTCCCGGAATTCACCCCTCCACTTT
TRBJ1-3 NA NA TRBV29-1 CSVGQSGNTIYF TGCAGCGTTGGCCAGTCAGGAAACACCATATATTTT
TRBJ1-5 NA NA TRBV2 CASSLNQPQHF TGTGCCAGCAGTCTAAATCAGCCCCAGCATTTT
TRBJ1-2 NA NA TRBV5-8 CASSPQGPYGYTF TGTGCCAGCAGCCCGCAGGGGCCCTATGGCTACACCTTC
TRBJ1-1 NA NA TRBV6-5 CASRLRGTEAFF TGTGCCAGCAGGCTCAGGGGAACTGAAGCTTTCTTT
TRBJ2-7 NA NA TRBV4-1 CASSPSHSGNYEQYF TGCGCCAGCAGCCCATCACACTCAGGGAACTACGAGCAGTACTTC
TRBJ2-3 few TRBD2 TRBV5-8 CASSLAGGLDTQYF TGTGCCAGCAGCTTAGCGGGGGGGCTTGATACGCAGTATTTT
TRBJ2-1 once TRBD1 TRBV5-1 CASSPLTGTLGNEQFF TGCGCCAGCAGCCCGCTGACAGGGACACTCGGGAATGAGCAGTTCTTC
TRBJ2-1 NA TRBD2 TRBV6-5 CASRLAGGIEQFF TGTGCCAGCCGGCTAGCGGGGGGGATTGAGCAGTTCTTC
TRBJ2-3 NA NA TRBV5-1 CASSFSQGRGTQYF TGCGCCAGCAGCTTTTCACAGGGACGGGGTACGCAGTATTTT
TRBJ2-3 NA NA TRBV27 CASRRVTDTQYF TGTGCCAGCAGACGGGTCACAGATACGCAGTATTTT
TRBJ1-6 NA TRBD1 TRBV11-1 CASSLQGAQNSPLHF TGTGCCAGCAGCTTACAGGGGGCACAGAATTCACCCCTCCACTTT
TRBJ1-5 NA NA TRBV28 CASSGGTSNQPQHF TGTGCCAGCTCCGGGGGGACGAGCAATCAGCCCCAGCATTTT
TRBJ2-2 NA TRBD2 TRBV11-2 CASSLGAGGTGELFF TGTGCCAGCAGCTTAGGGGCGGGAGGCACCGGGGAGCTGTTTTTT
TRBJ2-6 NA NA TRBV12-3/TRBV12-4 CASTLRGANVLTF TGTGCCAGCACCCTTCGTGGGGCCAACGTCCTGACTTTC
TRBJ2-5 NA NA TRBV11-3 CASSLAYRAQETQYF TGTGCCAGCAGCTTAGCGTATCGAGCGCAAGAGACCCAGTACTTC
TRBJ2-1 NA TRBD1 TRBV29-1 CSVGQGPSEQFF TGCAGCGTTGGACAGGGCCCTTCGGAGCAGTTCTTC
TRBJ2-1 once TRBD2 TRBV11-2 CASSLLAGLTYNEQFF TGTGCCAGCAGCTTATTAGCGGGCCTTACCTACAATGAGCAGTTCTTC
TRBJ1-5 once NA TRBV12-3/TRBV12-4 CASSLRDQPQHF TGTGCCAGCAGTTTAAGAGATCAGCCCCAGCATTTT
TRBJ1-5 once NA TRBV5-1 CALGQPQHF TGCGCCCTCGGTCAGCCCCAGCATTTT
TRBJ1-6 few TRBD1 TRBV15 CATSRDGQGLNSPLHF TGTGCCACCAGCAGAGATGGACAGGGCCTTAATTCACCCCTCCACTTT
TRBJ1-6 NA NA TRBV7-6 CASSSQGGGWSPLHF TGTGCCAGCAGCTCCCAAGGGGGGGGCTGGTCACCCCTCCACTTT
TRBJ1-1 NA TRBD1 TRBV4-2 CASSQEQGRVNTEAFF TGTGCCAGCAGCCAAGAACAGGGGCGTGTGAACACTGAAGCTTTCTTT
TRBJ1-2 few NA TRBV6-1 CASSEARPAGYGYTF TGTGCCAGCAGTGAAGCCAGGCCCGCTGGCTATGGCTACACCTTC
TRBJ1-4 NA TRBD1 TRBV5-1 CASSLPQGVTNEKLFF TGCGCCAGCAGCTTACCACAGGGGGTCACCAATGAAAAACTGTTTTTT
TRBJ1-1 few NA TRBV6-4 CASSDEGGTEAFF TGTGCCAGCAGTGACGAGGGGGGGACTGAAGCTTTCTTT
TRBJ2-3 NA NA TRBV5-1 CASSPSLVGSTDTQYF TGCGCCAGCAGCCCGTCGTTAGTCGGGAGCACAGATACGCAGTATTTT
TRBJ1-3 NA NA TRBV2 CASSIRSAGNTIYF TGTGCCAGCAGCATTCGGTCGGCTGGAAACACCATATATTTT
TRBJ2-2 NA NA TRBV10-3 CATRDITTNTGELFF TGTGCCACCAGGGACATAACCACGAACACCGGGGAGCTGTTTTTT
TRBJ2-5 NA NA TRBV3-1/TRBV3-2 CASRTAQETQYF TGTGCCAGCAGAACAGCCCAAGAGACCCAGTACTTC